The 15 T cell receptor beta chains below were found in one sample sequenced in a study of blood T cells in healthy people across ages. Primers used in a second PCR of roughly 7 to 11 cycles were a sample-barcoded 5' primer and a J-beta primer mix. TCRdb re-derived calls from the 5' RACE reads in MiXCR, one entry per CDR3 protein. The repertoire holds 750,000 to 1,000,000 distinct CDR3 sequences, almost 30% seen once, with 9.5% to 13% in the top ten. These data were also reused for a study on T cells of mothers and their children.

Sequencing was done on a sample of blood. These receptors were collected from a woman in her 40s in good health.

V usage is TRBV7-2 and J usage is TRBJ2-5; D tentatively fits TRBD1 or TRBD2 (6 bases each). The DNA end is a closer match to TRBJ2-7, so the J assignment may be wrong. CDR1 is SGHTA, CDR2 FQGNSA, per germline. The CDR3 has 16 residues. The CDR3 loop reads CASSARGGGFPPEQYF. The CDR3, as DNA: TGTGCCAGCAGCGCCCGAGGGGGAGGATTCCCCCCCGAGCAGTACTTC.

The chain recombines TRBV6-4 with TRBJ2-1; TRBD1 agrees at 8 bases. J lost 10 bases, V lost 5 bases, and 13 bases had no gene match. The CDR3 totals 15 residues. Germline V gives CDR1 MRHNA, CDR2 SNTAGT. CDR3 bases: TGTGCCAGCAGTCGAAAGACAGGGGAATCGGGCGAGCAGTTCTTC. Translated, it gives CASSRKTGESGEQFF.

This sequence joins TRBV7-2 and TRBJ2-5; D not certain. The germline V gene has CDR1 SGHTA and CDR2 FQGNSA. The CDR3 totals 13 residues. Trimming cost V 7 bases and J 1 base, with 10 bases left between them. The CDR3 DNA reads TGTGCCAGCACCTACACCTTCCAAGAGACCCAGTACTTC. Translated: CASTYTFQETQYF.

This chain joins TRBV20-1 and TRBJ1-5; 9 bases agree with TRBD1. The length of the CDR3 is 15 residues. V was pared by 3 bases and J by 10 bases, with 13 bases of the junction left unmatched. Germline V gene lookup returns CDR1 DFQATT and CDR2 SNEGSKA (reference sequence). The CDR3 DNA reads TGCAGTGCTAGTGATTGGACAGGGGATAGGATACCCCAGCATTTT. Its translation is CSASDWTGDRIPQHF.

The table lists this clonotype with many counts. The chain uses TRBV14 and TRBJ2-1; D uncertain. The CDR3 totals 14 residues. Germline loops: CDR1 SGHDN, CDR2 FVKESK. V lost 0 bases and J lost 7, with 10 bases in between. CDR3 DNA: TGTGCCAGCAGCCAAGACGTACAGAGGAATGAGCAGTTCTTC. This sequence encodes CASSQDVQRNEQFF. Together with reference TRBV14 and TRBJ2-1, the CDR3 gives the full variable domain: EAGVTQFPSHSVIEKGQTVTLRCDPISGHDNLYWYRRVMGKEIKFLLHFVKESKQDESGMPNNRFLAERTGGTYSTLKVQPAELEDSGVYFCASSQDVQRNEQFFGPGTRLTVL.

This clonotype showed up just a few times. V gene TRBV7-2 combines with J gene TRBJ2-3; TRBD2 agrees at 8 bases. The V and J ends lost 4 bases and 5 bases, in that order; junction bases with no gene match: 5. The CDR3 is 14 residues long. Germline loops: CDR1 SGHTA, CDR2 FQGNSA. CDR3 loop: CASSSGGGEDTQYF. The CDR3 DNA is TGTGCCAGCAGCTCGGGGGGGGGAGAAGATACGCAGTATTTT.

This clonotype was observed many times. This chain connects TRBV7-9 to TRBJ2-7, with 8 bases that match TRBD2. The CDR3 totals 14 residues. Germline V gene data show CDR1 as SEHNR and CDR2 as FQNEAQ (reference sequence). Losses at the gene ends were 2 bases for V and 2 bases for J; bases not matched to a gene: 2. CDR3 in DNA: TGTGCCAGCAGCTTAACAGCGGGGGCCTACGAGCAGTACTTC. Protein sequence: CASSLTAGAYEQYF.

This clonotype was detected many times. Germline is not matched at one junction end, which may reflect a read error. J is TRBJ2-1 and V is TRBV4-2, with 7 bases fitting TRBD2. CDR1 is LGHNA, CDR2 YNFKEQ, per germline. CDR3 length: 16 amino acids. Written as DNA, the CDR3 is TGCGCCAGCAGCCAAGATAGGGGAGGGTCCTACAATGAGCAGTTCTTC. Protein sequence: CASSQDRGGSYNEQFF.

A few counts support this clonotype. The V and J genes are TRBV29-1 and TRBJ2-1; 10 bases line up with TRBD1. The CDR3 has 16 residues. V lost 6 bases, J lost 4 bases, and 12 bases stayed unmatched. Germline CDR1 and CDR2: SQVTM and ANQGSEA. The CDR3 reads CSVSRGTGDGYNEQFF. The CDR3 DNA follows: TGCAGCGTGTCCCGAGGGACAGGGGATGGATACAATGAGCAGTTCTTC.

This clonotype was seen ten or more times. The gene calls are TRBV7-2 and TRBJ2-7; 12 nucleotides match TRBD2. V was pared by 5 bases and J by 4 bases, with 6 bases of the junction left unmatched. The CDR3 has 15 amino acids. The germline V gene has CDR1 SGHTA and CDR2 FQGNSA. CDR3 in amino acids: CASSALAGGQYEQYF. CDR3 DNA sequence: TGTGCCAGCAGCGCTCTAGCGGGGGGGCAGTACGAGCAGTACTTC.

This clonotype was seen more than once but under ten times. This chain links TRBV5-5 with TRBJ1-1, with D possibly TRBD1 on 5 matching bases. The germline V gene encodes CDR1 SGHKS and CDR2 YYEKEE (reference sequence). V lost 2 bases, J lost 1 base, and 12 bases lay in between. The CDR3 contains 15 residues. CDR3 DNA sequence: TGTGCCAGCAGCTTAACGGCAGGGACGAACACTGAAGCTTTCTTT. Residues: CASSLTAGTNTEAFF.

The gene calls are TRBV7-6 and TRBJ2-2; possibly TRBD1 for D (6 bases). This CDR3 contains 15 residues. V gave up 4 bases and J gave up 4 bases, with 13 bases separating them. CDR1 is SGHVS, CDR2 FNYEAQ, per germline. As DNA, the CDR3 is TGTGCCAGCAGCTACGACAGGATTCTCACCGGGGAGCTGTTTTTT. Residues: CASSYDRILTGELFF.

J is TRBJ1-2 and V is TRBV28; weak D call: TRBD1 (5 bases). V was shortened by 7 bases and J by 5 bases, with 17 bases between the two germline ends. CDR1 and CDR2 (germline): MDHEN, SYDVKM. CDR3 length: 14 amino acids. CDR3 loop: CASIPGGVLYGYTF. The CDR3 coding sequence is TGTGCCAGCATCCCGGGGGGGGTTTTATATGGCTACACCTTC.

A remark on this clonotype: Possible read error: a much larger clone is one base away. V gene TRBV6-4 combines with J gene TRBJ2-3; possibly TRBD1 for D (6 bases). Germline lookup yields CDR1 MRHNA and CDR2 SNTAGT. The CDR3 is 14 amino acids. The CDR3 nucleotides are TGTGTCAGCAGCGAACAGGGTATCACAGATACGCAGTATTTT. Translating gives CVSSEQGITDTQYF.

The chain employs TRBV28 and TRBJ1-1; 9 bases line up with TRBD1. The CDR3 sequence is 15 residues long. Germline V gene data show CDR1 as MDHEN and CDR2 as SYDVKM. V dropped 5 bases and J dropped 5; count of bases not matched to a gene: 9. The CDR3 region has the DNA TGTGCCAGCAGTAAAACAGGGGGCGTAAGGACTGAAGCTTTCTTT. It translates to CASSKTGGVRTEAFF. Drawing the rest from reference TRBV28 and TRBJ1-1, the complete variable domain is DVKVTQSSRYLVKRTGEKVFLECVQDMDHENMFWYRQDPGLGLRLIYFSYDVKMKEKGDIPEGYSVSREKKERFSLILESASTNQTSMYLCASSKTGGVRTEAFFGQGTRLTVV.